Below, one TCR beta chain is given with its context. As handled by the study authors: From reference gene primer amplification, estimates of nucleated cell counts were derived. Method: immunoSEQ multiplex PCR; TCRdb's copy keeps in-frame clones and lacks some. V and J calls and clone size are copied from that table; D and trimming were computed from the DNA. The sample lists about 170,000 clones; 82% were seen once. V trimming: 6 bases; J trimming: 4 bases; junction bases outside the gene matches: 9. The CDR3 has 15 amino acids. CDR1 MNHEY and CDR2 SVGAGI come from the germline V gene. This record comes from a study of blood T cell repertoires in COVID-19. Study context: T cells, B-cell-depleted T cells, or PBMCs provided the cDNA or gDNA that served as material.

This TCR came from an elderly woman with acute or convalescent COVID-19. V usage is TRBV6-5 and J usage is TRBJ2-3, with 8 bases that match TRBD2. Sequenced: peripheral blood. The CDR3 here is CASSDSGRRADTQYF. As DNA, the CDR3 is TGTGCCAGCAGCGACAGCGGGAGAAGGGCAGATACGCAGTATTTT.